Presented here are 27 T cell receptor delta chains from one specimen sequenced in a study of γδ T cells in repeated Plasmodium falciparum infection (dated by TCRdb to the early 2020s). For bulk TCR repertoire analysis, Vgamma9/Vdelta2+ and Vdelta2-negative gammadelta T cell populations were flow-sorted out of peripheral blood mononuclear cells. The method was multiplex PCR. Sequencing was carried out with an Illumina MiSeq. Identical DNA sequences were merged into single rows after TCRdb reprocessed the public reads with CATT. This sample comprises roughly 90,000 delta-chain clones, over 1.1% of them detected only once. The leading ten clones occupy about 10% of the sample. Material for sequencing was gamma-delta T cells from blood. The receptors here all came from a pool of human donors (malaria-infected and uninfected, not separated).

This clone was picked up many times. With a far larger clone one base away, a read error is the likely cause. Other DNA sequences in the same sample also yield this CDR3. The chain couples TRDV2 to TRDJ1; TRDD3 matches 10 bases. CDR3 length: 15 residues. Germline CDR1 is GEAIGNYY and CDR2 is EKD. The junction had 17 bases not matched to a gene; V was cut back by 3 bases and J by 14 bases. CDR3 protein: CACDLRLGTGGCFIF. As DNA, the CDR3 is TGTGCCTGTGACCTTCGGCTCGGGACTGGGGGATGTTTTATCTTT.

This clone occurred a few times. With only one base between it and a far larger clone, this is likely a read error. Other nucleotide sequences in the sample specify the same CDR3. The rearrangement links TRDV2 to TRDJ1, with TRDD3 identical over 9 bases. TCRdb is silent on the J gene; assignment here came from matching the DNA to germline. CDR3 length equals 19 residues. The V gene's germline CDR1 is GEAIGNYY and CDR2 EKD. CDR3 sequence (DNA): TGTGCCTGTGACACCCTAGGACTGGGGGAGAACGTTTGGACCGACAAACTCATCTTT. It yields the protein CACDTLGLGENVWTDKLIF.

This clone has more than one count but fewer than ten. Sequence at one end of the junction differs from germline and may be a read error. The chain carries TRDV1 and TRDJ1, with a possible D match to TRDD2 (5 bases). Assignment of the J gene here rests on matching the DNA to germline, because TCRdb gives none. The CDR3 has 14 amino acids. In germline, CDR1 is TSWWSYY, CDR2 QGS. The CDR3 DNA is TGCTCTGGAGTTTTCTTCCATCGGGTCGATAAACTCATCTTT. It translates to CSGVFFHRVDKLIF.

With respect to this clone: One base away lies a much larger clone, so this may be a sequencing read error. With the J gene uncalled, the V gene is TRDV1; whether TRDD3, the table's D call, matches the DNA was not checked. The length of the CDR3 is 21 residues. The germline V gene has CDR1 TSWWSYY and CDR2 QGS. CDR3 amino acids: CALGEPLRYLYEREGPDKPIF. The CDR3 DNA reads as TGTGCTCTTGGGGAACCCCTCAGGTACTTGTATGAAAGAGAGGGACCCGATAAACCCATCTTT.

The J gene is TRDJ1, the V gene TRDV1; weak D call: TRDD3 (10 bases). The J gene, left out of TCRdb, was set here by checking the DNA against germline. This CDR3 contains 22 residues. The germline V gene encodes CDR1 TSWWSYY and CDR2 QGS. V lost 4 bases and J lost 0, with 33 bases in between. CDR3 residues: CALGAPAAFLHGGYVYTDKLIF. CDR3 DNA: TGTGCTCTTGGGGCCCCCGCCGCCTTCCTACACGGGGGATACGTCTACACCGATAAACTCATCTTT.

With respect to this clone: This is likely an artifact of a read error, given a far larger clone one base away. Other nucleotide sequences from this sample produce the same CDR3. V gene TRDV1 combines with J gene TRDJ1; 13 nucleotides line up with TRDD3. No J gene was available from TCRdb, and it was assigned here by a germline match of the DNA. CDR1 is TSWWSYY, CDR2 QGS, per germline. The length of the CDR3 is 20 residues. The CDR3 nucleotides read TGTGCCCTTGGGCTTTTTACTGGGGGATACGGCCATTCGTACACCGATAAACTCATCTTT. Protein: CALGLFTGGYGHSYTDKLIF.

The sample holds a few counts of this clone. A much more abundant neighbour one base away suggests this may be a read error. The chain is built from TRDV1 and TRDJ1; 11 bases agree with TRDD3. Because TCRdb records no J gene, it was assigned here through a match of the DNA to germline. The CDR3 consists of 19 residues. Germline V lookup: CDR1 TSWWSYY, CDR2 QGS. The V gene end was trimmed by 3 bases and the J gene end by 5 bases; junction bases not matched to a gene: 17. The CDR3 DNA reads TGTGCTCTTGGGGAGCCCACACGACGGCTGGGGGATACCGAGGATAAACTCATCTTT. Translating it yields CALGEPTRRLGDTEDKLIF.

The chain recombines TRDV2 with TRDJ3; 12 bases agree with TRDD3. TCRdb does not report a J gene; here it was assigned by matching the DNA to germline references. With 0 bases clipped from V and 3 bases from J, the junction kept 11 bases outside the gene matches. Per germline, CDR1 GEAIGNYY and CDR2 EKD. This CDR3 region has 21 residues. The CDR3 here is CACDTTPVLGDTDWDTRQMFF. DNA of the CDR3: TGTGCCTGTGACACCACTCCCGTACTGGGGGATACAGACTGGGACACCCGACAGATGTTTTTC.

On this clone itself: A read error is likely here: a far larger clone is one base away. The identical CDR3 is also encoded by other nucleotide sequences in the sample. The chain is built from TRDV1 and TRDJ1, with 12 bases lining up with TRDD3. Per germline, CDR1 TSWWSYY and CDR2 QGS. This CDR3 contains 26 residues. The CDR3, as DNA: TGTGCCCTTGGGAACAACCCGCCTTCCTACCTAATCTGGGGGATACGCGAGAATGGGGAAACCGATAAACTCATCTTT. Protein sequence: CALGNNPPSYLIWGIRENGETDKLIF.

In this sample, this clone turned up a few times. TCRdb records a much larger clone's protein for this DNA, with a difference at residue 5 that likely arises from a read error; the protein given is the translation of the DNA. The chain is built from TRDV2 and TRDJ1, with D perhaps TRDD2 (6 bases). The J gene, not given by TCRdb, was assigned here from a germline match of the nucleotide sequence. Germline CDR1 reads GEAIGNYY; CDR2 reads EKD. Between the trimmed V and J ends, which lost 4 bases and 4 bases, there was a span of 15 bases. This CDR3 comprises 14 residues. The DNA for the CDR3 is TGTGCCTGTGAGAAGCCTTCCCCTCACGATAAACTCATCTTT. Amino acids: CACEKPSPHDKLIF.

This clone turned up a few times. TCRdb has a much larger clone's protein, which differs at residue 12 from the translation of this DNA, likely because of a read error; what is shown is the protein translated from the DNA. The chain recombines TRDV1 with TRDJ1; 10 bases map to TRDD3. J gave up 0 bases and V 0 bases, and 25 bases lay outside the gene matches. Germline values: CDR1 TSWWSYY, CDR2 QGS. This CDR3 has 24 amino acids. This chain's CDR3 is CALGELRNNTGGYWGIPYTDKLIF. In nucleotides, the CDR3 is TGTGCTCTTGGGGAACTTAGGAACAATACGGGGGGGTACTGGGGGATCCCTTACACCGATAAACTCATCTTT.

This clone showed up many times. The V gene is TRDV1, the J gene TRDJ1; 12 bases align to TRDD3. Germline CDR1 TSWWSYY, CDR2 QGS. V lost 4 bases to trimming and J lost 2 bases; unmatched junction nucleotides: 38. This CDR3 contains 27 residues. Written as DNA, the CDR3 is TGTGCTCTTGGGGTTCCCAGCGGGCCTTCCTCCGCCCCTTACTGGGGGATACTCCCCAGGAGTACCGATAAACTCATCTTT. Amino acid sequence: CALGVPSGPSSAPYWGILPRSTDKLIF.

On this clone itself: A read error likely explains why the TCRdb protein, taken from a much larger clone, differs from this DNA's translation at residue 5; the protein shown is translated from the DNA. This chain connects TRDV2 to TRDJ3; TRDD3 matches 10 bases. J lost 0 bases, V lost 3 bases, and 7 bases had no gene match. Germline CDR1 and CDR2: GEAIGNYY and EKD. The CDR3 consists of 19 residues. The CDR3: CACDSYWGISSWDTRQMFF. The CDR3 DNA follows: TGTGCCTGTGACTCTTACTGGGGGATCAGCTCCTGGGACACCCGACAGATGTTTTTC.

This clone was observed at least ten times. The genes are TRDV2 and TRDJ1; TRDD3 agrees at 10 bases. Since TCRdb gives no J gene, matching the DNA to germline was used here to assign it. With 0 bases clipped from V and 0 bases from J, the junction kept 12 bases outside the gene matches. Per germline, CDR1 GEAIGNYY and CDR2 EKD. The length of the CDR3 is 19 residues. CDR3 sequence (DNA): TGTGCCTGTGACACCCTGCTTCAGGGGGATACGCCGTACACCGATAAACTCATCTTT. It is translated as CACDTLLQGDTPYTDKLIF.

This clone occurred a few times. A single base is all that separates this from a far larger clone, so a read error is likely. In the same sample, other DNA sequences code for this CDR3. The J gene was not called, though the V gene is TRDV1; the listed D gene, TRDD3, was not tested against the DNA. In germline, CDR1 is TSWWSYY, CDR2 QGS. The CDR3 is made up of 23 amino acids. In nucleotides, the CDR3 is TGTGCTCTTGGGGAACTATCCCAACCCGCCAAAGTACTGGGGGATAAATATGTCGATAAGCTCATCTTT. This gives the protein CALGELSQPAKVLGDKYVDKLIF.

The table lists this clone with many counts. As DNA, the CDR3 is TGTGCTCTTGGGGAAAGCAAGGGAGCCCAGTACACCGATAAACTCATCTTT. Protein sequence: CALGESKGAQYTDKLIF. The rearrangement links TRDV1 to TRDJ1; the D is unclear. The CDR3 covers 17 residues. Germline lookup yields CDR1 TSWWSYY and CDR2 QGS. Trimming pared 2 bases from V and 0 bases from J, leaving 16 bases between.

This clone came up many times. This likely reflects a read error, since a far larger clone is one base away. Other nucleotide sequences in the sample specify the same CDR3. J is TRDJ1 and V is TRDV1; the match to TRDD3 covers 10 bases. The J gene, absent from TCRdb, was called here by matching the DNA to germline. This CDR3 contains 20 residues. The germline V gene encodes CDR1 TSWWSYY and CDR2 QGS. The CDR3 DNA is TGTGCCCTTGGGGAACTTGGAAGATGGGGGATACTTAGGTACACCGATAAACTCATCTTT. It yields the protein CALGELGRWGILRYTDKLIF.

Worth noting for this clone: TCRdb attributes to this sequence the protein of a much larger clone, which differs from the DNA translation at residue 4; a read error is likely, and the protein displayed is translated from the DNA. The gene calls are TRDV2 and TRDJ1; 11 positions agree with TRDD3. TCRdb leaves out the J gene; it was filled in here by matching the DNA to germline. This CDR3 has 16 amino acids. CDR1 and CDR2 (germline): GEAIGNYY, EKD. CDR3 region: CACNTLGDTTPDKLIF. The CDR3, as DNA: TGTGCCTGTAACACTCTGGGGGATACCACCCCCGATAAACTCATCTTT.

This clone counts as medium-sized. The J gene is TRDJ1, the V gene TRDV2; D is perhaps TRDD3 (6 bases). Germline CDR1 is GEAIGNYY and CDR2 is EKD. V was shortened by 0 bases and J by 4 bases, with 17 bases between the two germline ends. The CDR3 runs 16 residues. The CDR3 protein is CACDTLGARGIDKLIF. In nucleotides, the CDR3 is TGTGCCTGTGACACCTTGGGGGCTCGGGGAATCGATAAACTCATCTTT.

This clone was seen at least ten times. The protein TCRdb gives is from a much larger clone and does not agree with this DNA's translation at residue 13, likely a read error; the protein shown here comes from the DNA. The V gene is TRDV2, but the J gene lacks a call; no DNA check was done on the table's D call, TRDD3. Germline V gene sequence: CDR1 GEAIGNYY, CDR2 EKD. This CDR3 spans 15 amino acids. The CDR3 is CACDPGDQYTDKPIF. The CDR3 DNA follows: TGTGCCTGTGATCCTGGGGATCAGTACACCGATAAACCCATCTTT.

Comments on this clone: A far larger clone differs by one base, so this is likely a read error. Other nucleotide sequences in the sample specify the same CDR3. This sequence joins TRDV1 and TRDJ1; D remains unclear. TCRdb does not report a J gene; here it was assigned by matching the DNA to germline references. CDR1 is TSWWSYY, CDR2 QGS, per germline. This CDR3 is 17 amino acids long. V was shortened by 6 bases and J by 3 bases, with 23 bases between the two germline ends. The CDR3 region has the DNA TGTGCTCTTGGAACAGAGGGTTCCCTGAGGTTCGCCGATAAACTCATCTTT. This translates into CALGTEGSLRFADKLIF.

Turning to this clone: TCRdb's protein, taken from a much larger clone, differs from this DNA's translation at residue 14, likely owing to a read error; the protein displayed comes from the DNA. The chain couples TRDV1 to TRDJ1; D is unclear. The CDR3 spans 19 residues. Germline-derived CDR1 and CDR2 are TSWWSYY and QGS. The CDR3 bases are TGTGCTCTTGCGGAAGTGGATTCGGAGAGGTACTGTAACGCCGATAAACTCATCTTT. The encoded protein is CALAEVDSERYCNADKLIF.

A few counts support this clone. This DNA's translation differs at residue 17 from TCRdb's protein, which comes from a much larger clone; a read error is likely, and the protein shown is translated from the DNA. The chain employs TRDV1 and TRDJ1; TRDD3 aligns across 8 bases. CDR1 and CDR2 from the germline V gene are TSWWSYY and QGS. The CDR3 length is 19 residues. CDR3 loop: CALGELTSFRGIYADKPIF. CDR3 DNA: TGTGCTCTTGGGGAGCTGACTTCCTTCAGGGGGATATACGCCGATAAACCCATCTTT.

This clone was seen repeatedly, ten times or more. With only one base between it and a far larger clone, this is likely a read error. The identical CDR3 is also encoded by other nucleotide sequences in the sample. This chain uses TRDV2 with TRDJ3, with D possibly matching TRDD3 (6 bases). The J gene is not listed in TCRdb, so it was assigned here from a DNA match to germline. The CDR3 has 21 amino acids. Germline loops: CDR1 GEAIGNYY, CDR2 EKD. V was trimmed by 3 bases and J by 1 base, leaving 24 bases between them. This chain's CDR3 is CACDEVLGDTPRSWDTRQMFF. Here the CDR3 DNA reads TGTGCCTGTGACGAGGTACTGGGAGATACGCCCCGTTCCTGGGACACCCGACAGATGTTTTTC.

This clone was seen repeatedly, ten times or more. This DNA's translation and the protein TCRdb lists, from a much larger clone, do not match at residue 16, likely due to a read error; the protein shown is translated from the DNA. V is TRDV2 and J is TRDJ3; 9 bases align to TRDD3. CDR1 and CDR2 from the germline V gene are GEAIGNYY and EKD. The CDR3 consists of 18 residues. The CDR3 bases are TGTGCCTGTGACACCGTACTGGGGGACTCCTGGGACACCCGACAGGTGTTTTTC. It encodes CACDTVLGDSWDTRQVFF.

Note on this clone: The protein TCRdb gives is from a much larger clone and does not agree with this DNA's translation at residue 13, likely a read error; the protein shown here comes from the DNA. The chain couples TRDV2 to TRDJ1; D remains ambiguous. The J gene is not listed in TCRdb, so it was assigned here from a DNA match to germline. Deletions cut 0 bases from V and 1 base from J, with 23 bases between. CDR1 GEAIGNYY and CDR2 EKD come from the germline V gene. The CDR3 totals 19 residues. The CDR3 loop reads CACDTGAAPSPTCTDKLIF. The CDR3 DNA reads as TGTGCCTGTGACACCGGGGCGGCCCCGTCCCCCACGTGCACCGATAAACTCATCTTT.

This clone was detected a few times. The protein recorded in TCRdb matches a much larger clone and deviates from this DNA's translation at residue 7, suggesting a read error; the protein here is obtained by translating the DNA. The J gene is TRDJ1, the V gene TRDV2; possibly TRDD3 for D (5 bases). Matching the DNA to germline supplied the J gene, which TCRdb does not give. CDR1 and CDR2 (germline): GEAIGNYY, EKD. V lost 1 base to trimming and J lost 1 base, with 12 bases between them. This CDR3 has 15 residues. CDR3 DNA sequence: TGTGCCTGTGACACGCTGGAGGGGGGCACCGATAAACTCATCTTT. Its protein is CACDTLEGGTDKLIF.